The subject of this entry is one T cell receptor (beta chain). This entry belongs to a study of blood T cell repertoires in COVID-19. TCRdb's copy holds only in-frame clones and misses some; the assay was immunoSEQ multiplex PCR. The sample contains approximately 170,000 clones, around nine tenths of which appear only once. The V gene end was trimmed by 4 bases and the J gene end by 4 bases; junction bases not matched to a gene: 8. The CDR3 is made up of 16 amino acids. The J gene is TRBJ2-7, the V gene TRBV23-1, with TRBD2 identical over 12 bases. TRBV23-1 is sorted into the ORF group, with uncertain function. The source of this sequence is a man aged 45-60 years who had recovered from COVID-19. Material for sequencing was peripheral blood. The CDR3 region is CASSPTTSGRTYEQYF. DNA for the CDR3: TGCGCCAGCAGTCCCACTACTAGCGGGAGGACATACGAGCAGTACTTC.